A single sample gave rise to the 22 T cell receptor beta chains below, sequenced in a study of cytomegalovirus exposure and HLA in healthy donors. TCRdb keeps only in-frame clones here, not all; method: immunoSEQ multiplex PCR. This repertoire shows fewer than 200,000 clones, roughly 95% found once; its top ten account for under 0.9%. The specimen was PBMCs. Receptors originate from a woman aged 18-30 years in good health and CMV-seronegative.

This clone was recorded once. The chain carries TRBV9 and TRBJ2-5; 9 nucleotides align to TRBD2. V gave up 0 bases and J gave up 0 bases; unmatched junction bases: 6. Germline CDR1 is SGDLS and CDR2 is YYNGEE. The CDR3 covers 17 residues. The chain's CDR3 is CASSVAGTSGYQETQYF. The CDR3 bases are TGTGCCAGCAGCGTAGCAGGAACTAGCGGGTACCAAGAGACCCAGTACTTC.

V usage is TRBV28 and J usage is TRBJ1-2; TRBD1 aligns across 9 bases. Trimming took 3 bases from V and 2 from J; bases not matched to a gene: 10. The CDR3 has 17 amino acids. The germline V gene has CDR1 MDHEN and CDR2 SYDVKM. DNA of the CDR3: TGTGCCAGCAGTTTTAGGGGTCGAGGGACAGGGAACTATGGCTACACCTTC. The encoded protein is CASSFRGRGTGNYGYTF.

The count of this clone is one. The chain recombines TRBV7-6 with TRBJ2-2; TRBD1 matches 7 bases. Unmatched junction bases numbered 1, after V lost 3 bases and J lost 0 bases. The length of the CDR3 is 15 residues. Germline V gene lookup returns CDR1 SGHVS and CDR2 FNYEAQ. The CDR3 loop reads CASSFGTANTGELFF. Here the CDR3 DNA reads TGTGCCAGCAGCTTTGGGACAGCGAACACCGGGGAGCTGTTTTTT.

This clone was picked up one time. The DNA for the CDR3 is TGTGCCTGGAGGGGGCTAGCGGTCCAAGAGACCCAGTACTTC. Encoded protein: CAWRGLAVQETQYF. The genes are TRBV30 and TRBJ2-5, with 7 bases matching TRBD2. J gave up 1 base and V 3 bases, and 5 bases lay outside the gene matches. Germline-derived CDR1 and CDR2 are GTSNPN and SVGIG (reference sequence). The CDR3 is 14 amino acids.

CDR3 nucleotide sequence: TGTGCCAGCAGTGAATTTTACGGGGTCGGGGAGTTGGCTTTCTTT. Encoded protein: CASSEFYGVGELAFF. V gene TRBV6-1 combines with J gene TRBJ1-1; D is unclear. This CDR3 comprises 15 residues. Germline loops: CDR1 MNHNS, CDR2 SASEGT. V was clipped by 2 bases and J by 11 bases, with 21 bases between them.

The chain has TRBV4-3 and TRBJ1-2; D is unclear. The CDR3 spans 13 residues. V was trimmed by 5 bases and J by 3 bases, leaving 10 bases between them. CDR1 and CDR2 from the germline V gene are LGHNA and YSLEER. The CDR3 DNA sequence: TGCGCCAGCAGCGCGGAACTCGACTATGGCTACACCTTC. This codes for CASSAELDYGYTF.

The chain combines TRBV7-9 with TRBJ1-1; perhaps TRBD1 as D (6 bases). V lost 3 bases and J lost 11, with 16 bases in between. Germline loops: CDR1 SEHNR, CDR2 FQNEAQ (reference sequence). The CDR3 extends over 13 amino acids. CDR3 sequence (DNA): TGTGCCAGCAGCTTTAACCAGGGGATCGGGGCTTTCTTT. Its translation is CASSFNQGIGAFF.

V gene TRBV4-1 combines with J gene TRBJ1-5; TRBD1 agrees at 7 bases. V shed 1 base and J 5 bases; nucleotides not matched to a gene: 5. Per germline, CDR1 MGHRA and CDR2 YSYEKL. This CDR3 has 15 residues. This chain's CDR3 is CASSQGWTGYQPQHF. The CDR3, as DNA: TGCGCCAGCAGCCAAGGCTGGACAGGCTATCAGCCCCAGCATTTT.

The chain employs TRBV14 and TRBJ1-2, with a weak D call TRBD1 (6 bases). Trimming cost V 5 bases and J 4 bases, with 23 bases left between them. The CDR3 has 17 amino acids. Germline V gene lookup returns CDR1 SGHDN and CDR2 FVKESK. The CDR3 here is CASSYKAPLQGLYGYTF. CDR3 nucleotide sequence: TGTGCCAGCAGCTATAAGGCCCCCCTACAGGGCCTCTATGGCTACACCTTC.

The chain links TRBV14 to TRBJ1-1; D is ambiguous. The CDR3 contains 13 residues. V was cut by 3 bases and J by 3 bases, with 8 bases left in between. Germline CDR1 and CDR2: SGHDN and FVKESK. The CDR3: CASSHIGDTEAFF. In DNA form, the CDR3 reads TGTGCCAGCAGCCATATCGGTGACACTGAAGCTTTCTTT.

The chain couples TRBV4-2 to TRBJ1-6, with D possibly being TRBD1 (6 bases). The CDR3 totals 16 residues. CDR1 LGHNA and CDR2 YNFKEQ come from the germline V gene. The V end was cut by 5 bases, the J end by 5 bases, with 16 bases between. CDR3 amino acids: CASSLFTGPNNSPLHF. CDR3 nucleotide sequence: TGTGCCAGCAGCTTATTCACAGGGCCTAATAATTCACCCCTCCACTTT.

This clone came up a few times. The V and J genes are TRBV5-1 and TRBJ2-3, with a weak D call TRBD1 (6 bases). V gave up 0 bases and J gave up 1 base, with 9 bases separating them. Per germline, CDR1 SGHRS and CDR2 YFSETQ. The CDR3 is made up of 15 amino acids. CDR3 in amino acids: CASSLVQGGTDTQYF. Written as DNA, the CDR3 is TGCGCCAGCAGCTTGGTACAGGGAGGCACAGATACGCAGTATTTT.

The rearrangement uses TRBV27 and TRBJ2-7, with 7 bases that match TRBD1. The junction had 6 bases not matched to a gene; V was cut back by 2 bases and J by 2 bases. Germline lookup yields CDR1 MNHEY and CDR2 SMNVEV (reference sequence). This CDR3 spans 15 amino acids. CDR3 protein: CASSLVSTGTYEQYF. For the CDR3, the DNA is TGTGCCAGCAGTTTAGTCTCGACAGGGACCTACGAGCAGTACTTC.

The CDR3 nucleotides read TGTGCCAGCAAACAGGGCTCTGGAAACACCATATATTTT. This sequence encodes CASKQGSGNTIYF. This rearrangement joins TRBV6-6 to TRBJ1-3; D may be TRBD1 (6 bases). Germline CDR1 is MNHNY and CDR2 is SVGAGI (reference sequence). The CDR3 runs 13 residues. Trimming took off 7 bases at V and 0 bases at J, with 7 bases between the two ends.

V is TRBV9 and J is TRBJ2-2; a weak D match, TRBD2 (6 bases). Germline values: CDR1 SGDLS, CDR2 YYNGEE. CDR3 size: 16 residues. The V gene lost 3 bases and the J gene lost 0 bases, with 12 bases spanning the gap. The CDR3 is CASSAAGFANTGELFF. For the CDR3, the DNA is TGTGCCAGCAGCGCGGCGGGGTTCGCGAACACCGGGGAGCTGTTTTTT.

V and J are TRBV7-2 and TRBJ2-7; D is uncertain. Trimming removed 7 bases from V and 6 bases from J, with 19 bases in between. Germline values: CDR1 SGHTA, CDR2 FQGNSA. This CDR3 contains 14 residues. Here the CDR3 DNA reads TGTGCCAGCACGTCGGGTATGTTTGGTGGCGAGCAGTACTTC. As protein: CASTSGMFGGEQYF.

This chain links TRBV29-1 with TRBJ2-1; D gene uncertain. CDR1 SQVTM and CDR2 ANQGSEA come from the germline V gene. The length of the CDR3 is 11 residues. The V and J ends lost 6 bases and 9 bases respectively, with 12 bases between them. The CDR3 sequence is CSVKNFGEQFF. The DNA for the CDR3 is TGCAGCGTCAAAAATTTCGGTGAGCAGTTCTTC.

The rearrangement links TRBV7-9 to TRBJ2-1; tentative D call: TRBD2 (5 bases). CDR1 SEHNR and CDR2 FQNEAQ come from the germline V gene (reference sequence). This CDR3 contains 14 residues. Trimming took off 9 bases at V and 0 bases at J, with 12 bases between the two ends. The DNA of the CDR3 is TGTGCCAGTGAGGGAGTAAGCTCCTACAATGAGCAGTTCTTC. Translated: CASEGVSSYNEQFF.

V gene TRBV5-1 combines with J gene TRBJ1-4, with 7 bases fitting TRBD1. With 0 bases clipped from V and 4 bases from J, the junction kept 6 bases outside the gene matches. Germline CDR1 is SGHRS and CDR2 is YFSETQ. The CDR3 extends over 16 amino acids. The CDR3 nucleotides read TGCGCCAGCAGCTTGGGCCCTAGGGGGCTTAATGAAAAACTGTTTTTT. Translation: CASSLGPRGLNEKLFF.

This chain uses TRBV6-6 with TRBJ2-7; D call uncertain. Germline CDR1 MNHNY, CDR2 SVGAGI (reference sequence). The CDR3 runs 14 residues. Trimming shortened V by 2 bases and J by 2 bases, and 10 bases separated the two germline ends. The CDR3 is CASSYNVPTYEQYF. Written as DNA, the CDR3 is TGTGCCAGCAGTTACAACGTCCCTACCTACGAGCAGTACTTC.

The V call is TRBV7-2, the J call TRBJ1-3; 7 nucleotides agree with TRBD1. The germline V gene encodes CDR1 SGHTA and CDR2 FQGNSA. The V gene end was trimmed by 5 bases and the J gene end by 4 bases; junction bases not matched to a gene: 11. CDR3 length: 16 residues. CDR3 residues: CASSRRTTGSGNTIYF. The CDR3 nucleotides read TGTGCCAGCAGCCGACGGACGACAGGGAGCGGAAACACCATATATTTT.

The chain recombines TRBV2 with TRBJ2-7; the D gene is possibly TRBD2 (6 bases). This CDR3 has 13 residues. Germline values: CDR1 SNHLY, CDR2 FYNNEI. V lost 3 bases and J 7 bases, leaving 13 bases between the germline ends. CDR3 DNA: TGTGCCAGCAGTGAGATAAAGGGAGGAGAGCAGTACTTC. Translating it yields CASSEIKGGEQYF.